This TCR beta chain was identified during a study of cytotoxic CD8 clonotypes in ibrutinib-treated CLL (dated by TCRdb to 2020 to 2022). The study in broad terms: The cohort was composed of more than ten relapsed/refractory and about 16 treatment-naive patients; IGHV unmutated status was identified in some 17 patients. Partial responses were observed in about 25 patients and complete responses in 2; after a median follow-up of 68 months, remission was maintained in around 14 patients and progression was observed in approximately 12. Response samples were obtained after a median of 12 months of treatment, with a range of about 6 to 36 months. Samples averaged roughly 280,000 productive templates and approximately 100,000 productive rearrangements. Longitudinal samples were obtainable from about 30% of the roughly 86 participants in the trial. Cryopreserved peripheral blood mononuclear cells were collected at three points: before therapy, at response, and at either sustained remission or disease progression.

For TCR beta library preparation, approximately 1.9 micrograms of genomic DNA was extracted from cryopreserved PBMCs. High-throughput TCR beta sequencing was performed on longitudinal blood samples from CLL patients receiving ibrutinib monotherapy. The patients took part in an open-label, single-center phase 2 trial of ibrutinib monotherapy. The goal of deep resolution MiSeq sequencing was a depth between 1 in 1 million and 1 in 200,000 T cells, and coverage averaged 10x per clonotype. The immunoSEQ hsTCRB Kit was used to generate TCR beta libraries. The study's own analysis went as follows. ImmunoSEQ Data Assistant and ImmunoSEQ Analyzer were used for data analysis, and V, D and J genes were assigned according to IMGT definitions. Clonality, which ranges from 0 to 1, was calculated by subtracting the normalized Shannon entropy of productive rearrangement frequencies from one. Only overrepresented clonotypes making up at least 0.05% of the repertoire of each patient were included in the public clonotype analysis. Approximately 12 repertoires from age-matched healthy donors, obtained from immuneACCESS, served as clonality controls. This immuneACCESS table, as held by TCRdb, lists in-frame sequences with V and J called but not all clones. Of the missing ones, under half trace to an unresolved V gene in checked studies; the others have no known cause. From that table come the V and J calls and clone size; the DNA was used to work out D and trimming. The sample table records around 310,000 clones; around four fifths of these occur just once. The ten largest make up 5% to 7% of the sample.

From a lookup of the germline V gene (reference sequence), CDR1 and CDR2 are SGHAT and FQDESV. From V the trimming removes 5 bases and from J it removes 3 bases, while the gene matches leave 9 bases of the junction unaccounted for. Taken from cysteine to phenylalanine, the CDR3 has 15 residues. CDR3 DNA only is kept here, 45 bases in frame from base 1. On the study overall, not on this receptor specifically: Public clonotypes were rare and either shrank or stayed stable during treatment, and the rise in clonality at ibrutinib response reflected expansion of private clonotypes. Lymph node repertoires were not examined, and the timing of sampling was not matched between patients in sustained remission and those whose disease progressed. At baseline, clonality was higher than in age-matched healthy donors and showed a strong correlation with circulating CD8+ T-cell counts. Clonality increased at ibrutinib response, stayed stable in sustained remission, and fell back toward baseline at progression.

About this clone: Its specific antigen is unknown. No much larger clone is present one base from it, and per-base qualities are unavailable.

The chain was built from TRBV11-1 and TRBJ1-1; 7 bases in the middle match TRBD1. The sample here was PBMCs, taken before ibrutinib treatment. The receptor was derived from a human donor with chronic lymphocytic leukemia. The CDR3 region has the sequence CASSGAFTGDTEAFF. Read as DNA, the sequence is TGTGCCAGCAGCGGGGCCTTTACAGGGGACACTGAAGCTTTCTTT.